The 3 T cell receptor beta chains below were found in one sample sequenced in a study of CD8+ T cells in alopecia areata. Treatment given: oral pan-JAK inhibitor, 5-10 mg twice daily. cDNA reverse transcribed from extracted RNA served as the sequencing template. The table came from immunoSEQ multiplex PCR; TCRdb's copy has only in-frame clones and leaves some out. In the table there are under 350,000 clones, more than 45% of which are singletons. The sample in question was CD4+ T cells sorted from blood, obtained at week 24, from a patient treated with tofacitinib. The receptors originated from a human donor with alopecia areata.

This chain connects TRBV30 to TRBJ1-2; 9 nucleotides match TRBD1. Germline V gives CDR1 GTSNPN, CDR2 SVGIG (reference sequence). There are 15 residues in the CDR3. With 1 base clipped from V and 5 bases from J, the junction kept 8 bases outside the gene matches. CDR3 sequence: CAWSGRDRASYGYTF. CDR3 nucleotide sequence: TGTGCCTGGAGTGGCCGGGACAGGGCCTCGTATGGCTACACCTTC.

This chain connects TRBV7-3 to TRBJ2-3; D gene ambiguous. Per the germline V gene, CDR1 is SGHTA and CDR2 is FQGTGA. The CDR3 covers 15 residues. Trimming left V 2 bases short and J 5 bases short, with 14 bases between. CDR3 loop: CASSLLGDRLDTQYF. The CDR3 region has the DNA TGTGCCAGCAGCTTACTCGGAGACCGGTTAGATACGCAGTATTTT.

The V gene is TRBV19, the J gene TRBJ2-4; D uncertain. Germline-derived CDR1 and CDR2 are LNHDA and SQIVND (reference sequence). The CDR3 is made up of 11 amino acids. Between the trimmed V and J ends, which lost 6 bases and 9 bases, there was a span of 9 bases. The CDR3 DNA follows: TGTGCCAGTAGCATCGTGGGCATTCAGTACTTC. Translation gives CASSIVGIQYF.